The present T cell receptor beta chain was sequenced within a study of T-cell memory formation after mild COVID-19. Germline lookup yields CDR1 DFQATT and CDR2 SNEGSKA (reference sequence). Trimming pared 3 bases from V and 5 bases from J, leaving 13 bases between. The CDR3 is 13 residues long. Each CDR3 protein gets one entry after TCRdb re-called the 5' RACE reads with MiXCR. In the table there are about 290,000 distinct CDR3 sequences, roughly 15% of which are singletons. The clonotype comes from a man between 18 and 29 years old who had mild COVID-19 (a few samples of this study predate the infection). Cell type and time point are not known. The chain is built from TRBV20-1 and TRBJ2-5, with a tentative D call TRBD1 (6 bases). Sequencing was performed on PBMCs or a T cell subset sorted from them (not recorded which). The CDR3 DNA is TGCAGTGCTAGTCAGGGGCCTCGGGAGACCCAGTACTTC. Translating gives CSASQGPRETQYF.